The clone carrying this TCR beta chain was counted many times. Its antigen is as yet unknown. The CDR3 covers 15 residues. The V gene lost 4 bases and the J gene lost 0 bases, with 10 bases spanning the gap. Germline-derived CDR1 and CDR2 are SGHTS and YDEGEE. The lymph nodes were axillary draining lymph nodes from breast cancer patients. These data come from a study of breast tumors, draining lymph nodes, adjacent tissues. TCRdb re-called the multiplex PCR reads with MiXCR, one entry per CDR3 protein. The top ten clones hold around 4.5% of a sample with 200,000 or so distinct CDR3 sequences, roughly 29% of them seen once. Whole-study results and caveats: Data fit most tumor T cells coming from lymph node, expanding in tumor. That most tumor T cells come from lymph nodes remained unproven. Luminal-like breast cancer showed significantly higher tumor–nontumor repertoire similarity than basal-like. Tumor repertoires ranked between lymph nodes and nontumor tissue in diversity, with V and J gene preferences.

The sequence was obtained from a female donor with breast cancer. Some clones in this sample may be carry-over from other donors' samples. Sequences were obtained from axillary lymph node tissue. V gene TRBV5-8 combines with J gene TRBJ1-4, with D perhaps TRBD1 (5 bases). CDR3 in amino acids: CASSRGQATNEKLFF. For the CDR3, the DNA is TGTGCCAGCAGCCGCGGACAAGCAACTAATGAAAAACTGTTTTTT.